This T cell receptor beta chain emerged from a study of blood T cells in healthy people across ages. Study observations and caveats: Per million T cells, TCR beta diversity dropped roughly linearly as age increased.

As to this clonotype: Its antigen remains unidentified.

A second PCR of roughly 7 to 11 cycles used a sample-barcoded 5' primer and a J-beta primer mix. TCRdb called the 5' RACE reads again in MiXCR, with one record for every CDR3 protein. Of some 760,000 distinct CDR3 sequences listed, 20% to 30% were seen once; the top ten hold roughly a tenth. The extraction recovered at least 5.5 micrograms of total RNA per sample. CDR1 LGHDT and CDR2 YNNKEL come from the germline V gene (reference sequence). The length of the CDR3 is 12 residues. The V end lost 2 bases, the J end lost 6 bases, and 7 bases lay between the germline ends. These data were likewise used in another study, on T cells of mothers and their children. That publication notes: A slight, non-significant increase in overlap was found for related mother-child pairs relative to unrelated pairs.

This sequence was found in a boy between 10 and 17 years old in good health. The V gene is TRBV3-1, the J gene TRBJ2-5, with D possibly matching TRBD1 (6 bases). The sequencing sample was made of blood. Here the CDR3 DNA reads TGTGCCAGCAGCCAACAGGGGAAGACCCAGTACTTC. Its translation is CASSQQGKTQYF.